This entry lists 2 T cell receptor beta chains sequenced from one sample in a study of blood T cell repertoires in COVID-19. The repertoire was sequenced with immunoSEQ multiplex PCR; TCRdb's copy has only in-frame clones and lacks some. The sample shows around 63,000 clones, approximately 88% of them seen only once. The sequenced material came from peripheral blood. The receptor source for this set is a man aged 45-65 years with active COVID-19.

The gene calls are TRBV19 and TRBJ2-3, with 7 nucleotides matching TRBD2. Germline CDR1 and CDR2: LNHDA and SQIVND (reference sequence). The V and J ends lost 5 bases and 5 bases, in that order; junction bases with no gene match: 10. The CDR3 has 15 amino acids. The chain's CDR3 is CASSPTSVEGDTQYF. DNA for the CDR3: TGTGCCAGTAGTCCTACTAGCGTGGAGGGAGATACGCAGTATTTT.

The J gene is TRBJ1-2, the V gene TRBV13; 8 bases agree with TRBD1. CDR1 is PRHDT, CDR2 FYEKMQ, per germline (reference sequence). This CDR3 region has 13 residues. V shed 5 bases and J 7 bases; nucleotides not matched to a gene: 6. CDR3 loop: CASSGRTGFGYTF. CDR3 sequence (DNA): TGTGCCAGCAGCGGTAGGACAGGGTTTGGCTACACCTTC.